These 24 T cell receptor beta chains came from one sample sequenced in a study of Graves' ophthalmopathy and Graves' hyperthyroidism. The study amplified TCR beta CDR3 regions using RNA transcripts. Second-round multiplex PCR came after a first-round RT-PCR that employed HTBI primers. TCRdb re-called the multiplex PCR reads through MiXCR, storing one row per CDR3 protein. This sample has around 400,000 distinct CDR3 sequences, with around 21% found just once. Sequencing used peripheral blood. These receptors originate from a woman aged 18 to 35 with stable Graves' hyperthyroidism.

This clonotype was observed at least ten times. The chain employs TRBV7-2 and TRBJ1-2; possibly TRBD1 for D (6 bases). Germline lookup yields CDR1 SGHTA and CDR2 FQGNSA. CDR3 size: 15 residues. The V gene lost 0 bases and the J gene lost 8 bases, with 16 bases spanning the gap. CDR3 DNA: TGTGCCAGCAGCTTAGCAAATGGGGGGCGGAGGGGCTACACCTTC. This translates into CASSLANGGRRGYTF.

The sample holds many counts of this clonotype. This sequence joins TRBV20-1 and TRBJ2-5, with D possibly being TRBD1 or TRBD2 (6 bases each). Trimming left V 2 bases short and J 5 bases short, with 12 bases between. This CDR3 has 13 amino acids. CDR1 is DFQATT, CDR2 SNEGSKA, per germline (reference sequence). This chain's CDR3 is CSARSGAGETQYF. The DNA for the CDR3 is TGCAGTGCTAGATCGGGGGCAGGGGAGACCCAGTACTTC.

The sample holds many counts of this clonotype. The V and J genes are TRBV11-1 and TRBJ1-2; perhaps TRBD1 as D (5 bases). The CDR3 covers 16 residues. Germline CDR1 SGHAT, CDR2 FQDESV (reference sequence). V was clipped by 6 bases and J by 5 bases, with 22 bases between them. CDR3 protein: CASRSTGGGFSYGYTF. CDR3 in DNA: TGTGCCAGCAGGTCCACCGGGGGAGGGTTCAGTTATGGCTACACCTTC.

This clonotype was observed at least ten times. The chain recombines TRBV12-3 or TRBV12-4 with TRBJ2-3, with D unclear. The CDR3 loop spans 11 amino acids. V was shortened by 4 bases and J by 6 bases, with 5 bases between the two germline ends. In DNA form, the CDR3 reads TGTGCCAGCAGTTATATGGATACGCAGTATTTT. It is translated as CASSYMDTQYF.

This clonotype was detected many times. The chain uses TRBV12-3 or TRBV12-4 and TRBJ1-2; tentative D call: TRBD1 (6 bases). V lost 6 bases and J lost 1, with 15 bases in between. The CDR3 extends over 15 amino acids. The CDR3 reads CASSVTGRNNYGYTF. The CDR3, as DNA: TGTGCCAGCAGCGTGACAGGACGCAATAACTATGGCTACACCTTC.

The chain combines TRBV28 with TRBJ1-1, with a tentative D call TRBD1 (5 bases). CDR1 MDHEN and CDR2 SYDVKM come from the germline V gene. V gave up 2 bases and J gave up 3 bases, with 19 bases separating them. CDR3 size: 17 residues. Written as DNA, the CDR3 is TGTGCCAGCAGTTTAGTAGTAGGGGAAGGGGCATACACTGAAGCTTTCTTT. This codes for CASSLVVGEGAYTEAFF.

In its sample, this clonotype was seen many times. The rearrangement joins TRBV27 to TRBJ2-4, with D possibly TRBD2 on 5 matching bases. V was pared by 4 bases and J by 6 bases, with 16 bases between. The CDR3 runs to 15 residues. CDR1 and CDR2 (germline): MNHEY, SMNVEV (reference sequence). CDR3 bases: TGTGCCAGCAGTTCCGCCCCGGGAACACTAAACATTCAGTACTTC. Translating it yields CASSSAPGTLNIQYF.

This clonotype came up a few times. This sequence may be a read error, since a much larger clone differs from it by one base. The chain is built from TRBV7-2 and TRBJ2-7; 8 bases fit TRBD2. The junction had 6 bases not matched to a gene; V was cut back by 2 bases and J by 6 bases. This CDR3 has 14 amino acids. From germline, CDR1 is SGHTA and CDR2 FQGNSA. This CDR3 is CASSLLAGDCEQYF. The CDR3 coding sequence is TGTGCCAGCAGCTTACTAGCGGGCGACTGCGAGCAGTACTTC.

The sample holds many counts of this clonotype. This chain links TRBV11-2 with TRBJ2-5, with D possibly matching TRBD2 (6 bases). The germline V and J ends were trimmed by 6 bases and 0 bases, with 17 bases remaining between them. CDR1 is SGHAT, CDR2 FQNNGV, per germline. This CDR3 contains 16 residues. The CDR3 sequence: CASSRLAEWYQETQYF. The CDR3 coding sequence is TGTGCCAGCAGTCGATTAGCGGAATGGTACCAAGAGACCCAGTACTTC. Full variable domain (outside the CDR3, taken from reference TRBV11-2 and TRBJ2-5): EAGVAQSPRYKIIEKRQSVAFWCNPISGHATLYWYQQILGQGPKLLIQFQNNGVVDDSQLPKDRFSAERLKGVDSTLKIQPAKLEDSAVYLCASSRLAEWYQETQYFGPGTRLLVL.

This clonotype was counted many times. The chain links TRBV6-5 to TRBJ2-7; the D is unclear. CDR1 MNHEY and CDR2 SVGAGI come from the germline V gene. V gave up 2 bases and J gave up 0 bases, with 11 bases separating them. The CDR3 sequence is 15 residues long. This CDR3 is CASSYQRLSSYEQYF. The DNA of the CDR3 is TGTGCCAGCAGTTACCAGCGCCTGAGCTCCTACGAGCAGTACTTC.

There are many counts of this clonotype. The chain's CDR3 is CSVGISGSYWETQYF. CDR3 DNA sequence: TGCAGCGTTGGGATTAGCGGGAGCTACTGGGAGACCCAGTACTTC. The V and J genes are TRBV29-1 and TRBJ2-5; 9 bases are shared with TRBD2. Trimming removed 4 bases from V and 5 bases from J; junction bases left unmatched: 11. The CDR3 is 15 residues long. CDR1 and CDR2 from the germline V gene are SQVTM and ANQGSEA.

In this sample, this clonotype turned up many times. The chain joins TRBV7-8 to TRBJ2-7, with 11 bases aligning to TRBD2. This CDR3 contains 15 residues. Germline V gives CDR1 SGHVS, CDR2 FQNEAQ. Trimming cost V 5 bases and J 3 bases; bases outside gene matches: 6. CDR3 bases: TGTGCCAGCAGCACGTCCGGGACTAGCGGCTACGAGCAGTACTTC. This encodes CASSTSGTSGYEQYF.

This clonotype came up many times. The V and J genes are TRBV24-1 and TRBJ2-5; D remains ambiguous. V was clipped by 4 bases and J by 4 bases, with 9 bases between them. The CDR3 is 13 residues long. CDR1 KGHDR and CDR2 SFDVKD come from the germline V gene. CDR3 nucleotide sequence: TGTGCCACCAGTGACTCGACGCGAGAGACCCAGTACTTC. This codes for CATSDSTRETQYF.

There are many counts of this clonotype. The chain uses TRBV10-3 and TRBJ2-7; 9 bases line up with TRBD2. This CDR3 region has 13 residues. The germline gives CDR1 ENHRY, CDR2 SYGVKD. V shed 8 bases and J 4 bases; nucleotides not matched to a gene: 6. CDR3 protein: CAIGVAGAYEQYF. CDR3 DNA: TGTGCCATCGGGGTAGCGGGAGCGTACGAGCAGTACTTC.

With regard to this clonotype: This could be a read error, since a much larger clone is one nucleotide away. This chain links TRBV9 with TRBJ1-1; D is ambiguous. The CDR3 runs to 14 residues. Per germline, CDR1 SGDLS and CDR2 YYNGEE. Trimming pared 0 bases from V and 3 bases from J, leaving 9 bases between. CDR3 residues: CASSVGSEDTEAFF. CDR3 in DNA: TGTGCCAGCAGCGTAGGATCGGAGGACACTGAAGCTTTCTTT.

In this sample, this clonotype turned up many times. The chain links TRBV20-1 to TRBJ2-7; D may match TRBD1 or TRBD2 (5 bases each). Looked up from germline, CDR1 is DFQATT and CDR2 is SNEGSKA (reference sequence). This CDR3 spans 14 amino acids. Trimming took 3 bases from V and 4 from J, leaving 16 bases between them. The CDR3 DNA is TGCAGTGCTAGGTTTCGGGACCCAGGTTACGAGCAGTACTTC. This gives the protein CSARFRDPGYEQYF.

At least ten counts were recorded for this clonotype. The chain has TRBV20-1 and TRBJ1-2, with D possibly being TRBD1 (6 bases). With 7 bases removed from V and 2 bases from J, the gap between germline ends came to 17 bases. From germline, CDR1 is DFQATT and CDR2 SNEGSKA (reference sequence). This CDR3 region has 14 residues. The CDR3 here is CSVYAGQKNYGYTF. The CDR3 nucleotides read TGCAGTGTATACGCCGGACAGAAGAACTATGGCTACACCTTC.

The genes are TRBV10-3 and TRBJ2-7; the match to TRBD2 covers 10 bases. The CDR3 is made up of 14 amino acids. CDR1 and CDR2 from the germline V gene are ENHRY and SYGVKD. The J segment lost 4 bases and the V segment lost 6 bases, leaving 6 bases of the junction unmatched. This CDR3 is CAISDFSGRYEQYF. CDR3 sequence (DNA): TGTGCCATCAGCGACTTTAGCGGGAGGTACGAGCAGTACTTC.

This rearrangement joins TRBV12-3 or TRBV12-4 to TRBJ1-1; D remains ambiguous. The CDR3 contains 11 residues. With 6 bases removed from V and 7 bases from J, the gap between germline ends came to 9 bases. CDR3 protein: CASSRDFEAFF. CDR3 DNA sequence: TGTGCCAGCAGCCGAGATTTTGAAGCTTTCTTT.

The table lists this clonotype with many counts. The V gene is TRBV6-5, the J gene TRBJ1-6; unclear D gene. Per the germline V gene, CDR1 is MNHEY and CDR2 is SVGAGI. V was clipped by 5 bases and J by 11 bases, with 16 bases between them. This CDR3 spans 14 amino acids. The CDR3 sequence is CASSNRAGEPPLHF. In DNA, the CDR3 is TGTGCCAGCAGTAACCGGGCCGGGGAGCCACCCCTCCACTTT.

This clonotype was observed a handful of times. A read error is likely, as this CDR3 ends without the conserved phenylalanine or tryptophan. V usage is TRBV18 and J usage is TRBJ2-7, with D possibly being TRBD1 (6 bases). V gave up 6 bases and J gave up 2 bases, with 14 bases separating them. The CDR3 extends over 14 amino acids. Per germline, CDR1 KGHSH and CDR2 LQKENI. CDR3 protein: CASSPGHVTYEQYL. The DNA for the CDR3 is TGTGCCAGCTCCCCGGGACATGTGACCTACGAGCAGTACCTC.

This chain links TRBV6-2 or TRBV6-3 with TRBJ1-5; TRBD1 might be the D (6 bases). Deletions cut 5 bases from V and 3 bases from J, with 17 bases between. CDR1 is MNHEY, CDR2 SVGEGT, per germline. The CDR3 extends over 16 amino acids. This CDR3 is CASSPVQGGLNQPQHF. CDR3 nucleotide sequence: TGTGCCAGCAGTCCAGTACAGGGAGGCCTCAATCAGCCCCAGCATTTT.

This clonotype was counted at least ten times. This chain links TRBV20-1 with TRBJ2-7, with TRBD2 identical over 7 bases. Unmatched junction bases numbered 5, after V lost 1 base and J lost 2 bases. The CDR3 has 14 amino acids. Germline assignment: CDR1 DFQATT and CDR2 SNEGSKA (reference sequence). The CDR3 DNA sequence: TGCAGTGCTAGAGGGCAGCGGGGTACCTACGAGCAGTACTTC. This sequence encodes CSARGQRGTYEQYF.

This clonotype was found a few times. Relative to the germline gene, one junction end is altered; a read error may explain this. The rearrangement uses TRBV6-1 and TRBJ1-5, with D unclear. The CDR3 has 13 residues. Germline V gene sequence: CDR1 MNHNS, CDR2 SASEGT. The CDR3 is CASRDAHNQPQHF. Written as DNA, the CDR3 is TGTGCCAGCCGTGACGCTCACAATCAGCCCCAGCATTTT.